The next 24 T cell receptor beta chains were all read from a single sample in a study of cytomegalovirus exposure and HLA in healthy donors. The PCR was carried out with 60 Vbeta primers and 13 Jbeta primers. Some clones are missing from TCRdb's copy, which holds only in-frame ones; the method was immunoSEQ multiplex PCR. The sample records 95,000 to 150,000 clones, roughly a tenth being singletons. The sample was PBMCs. These receptors were collected from a woman aged 18-35 years in good health and CMV-seropositive.

J is TRBJ2-1 and V is TRBV29-1; D might be TRBD2 (6 bases). V was cut by 8 bases and J by 8 bases, with 13 bases left in between. Germline loops: CDR1 SQVTM, CDR2 ANQGSEA. This CDR3 region has 11 residues. For the CDR3, the DNA is TGCAGCCCGAAGACTAGTCATGAGCAGTTCTTC. Protein sequence: CSPKTSHEQFF.

The V gene is TRBV6-5, the J gene TRBJ2-7; TRBD1 matches 8 bases. The CDR3 length is 13 residues. Germline-derived CDR1 and CDR2 are MNHEY and SVGAGI. J lost 4 bases, V lost 6 bases, and 5 bases had no gene match. CDR3 coding DNA: TGTGCCAGCAGCCAGGGGGCACATTACGAGCAGTACTTC. It yields the protein CASSQGAHYEQYF.

The V and J genes are TRBV7-8 and TRBJ2-7; 7 nucleotides match TRBD1. CDR3 size: 15 residues. Germline CDR1 reads SGHVS; CDR2 reads FQNEAQ. The J segment lost 3 bases and the V segment lost 0 bases, leaving 5 bases of the junction unmatched. CDR3 sequence (DNA): TGTGCCAGCAGCTTAGCGAAGGCAGGGGGCTACGAGCAGTACTTC. This codes for CASSLAKAGGYEQYF.

In this sample, this clone turned up a few times. The chain has TRBV9 and TRBJ1-2, with D possibly being TRBD1 (5 bases). From germline, CDR1 is SGDLS and CDR2 YYNGEE. CDR3 length equals 14 residues. V lost 0 bases and J 0 bases, leaving 6 bases between the germline ends. CDR3 protein: CASSVGGANYGYTF. The CDR3 DNA is TGTGCCAGCAGCGTAGGGGGGGCTAACTATGGCTACACCTTC.

Regarding this clone: Relative to the germline gene, one junction end is altered; a read error may explain this. The genes are TRBV7-8 and TRBJ2-3; weak D call: TRBD1 (5 bases). The CDR3 runs 15 residues. Germline CDR1 SGHVS, CDR2 FQNEAQ. CDR3 bases: TGTGCCAGCAGCTTAAAGCCCCTTGCACAGGATACACAGTATTTT. Its translation: CASSLKPLAQDTQYF.

This chain joins TRBV7-2 and TRBJ2-2, with TRBD1 as a possible D gene (5 bases). The CDR3 sequence is 13 residues long. The germline CDR1 and CDR2 sequences are SGHTA and FQGNSA. The V and J ends lost 2 bases and 6 bases respectively, with 7 bases between them. The CDR3 loop reads CASSLTGPGELFF. In DNA, the CDR3 is TGTGCCAGCAGCTTAACAGGTCCCGGGGAGCTGTTTTTT.

The chain carries TRBV7-2 and TRBJ1-2, with 8 nucleotides matching TRBD1. This CDR3 contains 14 residues. Germline assignment: CDR1 SGHTA and CDR2 FQGNSA. The trim removed 5 bases at V and 4 bases at J, leaving 6 bases unmatched. DNA for the CDR3: TGTGCCAGCAGCGGACAGACAGGGGCCTATGGCTACACCTTC. Translating gives CASSGQTGAYGYTF.

This chain uses TRBV28 with TRBJ1-2; 9 bases match TRBD1. V gave up 6 bases and J gave up 2 bases; unmatched junction bases: 1. This CDR3 comprises 13 residues. From germline, CDR1 is MDHEN and CDR2 SYDVKM. CDR3 protein: CASRTGGNYGYTF. Here the CDR3 DNA reads TGTGCCAGCAGAACAGGGGGCAACTATGGCTACACCTTC.

The rearrangement joins TRBV28 to TRBJ1-1; 7 positions match TRBD1. The CDR3 contains 16 residues. Looked up from germline, CDR1 is MDHEN and CDR2 is SYDVKM. V shed 1 base, J shed 0 bases, and the junction held 5 bases outside the gene matches. The CDR3: CASSLSGTVLNTEAFF. The CDR3 nucleotides are TGTGCCAGCAGTTTATCAGGGACAGTGTTGAACACTGAAGCTTTCTTT.

This clone was observed a handful of times. This chain connects TRBV28 to TRBJ2-7; 12 bases agree with TRBD2. From germline, CDR1 is MDHEN and CDR2 SYDVKM. This CDR3 comprises 15 residues. After removal of 6 bases from V and 1 base from J, the junction contained 4 bases not matched to a gene. CDR3 amino acids: CASSQLAGGSYEQYF. DNA of the CDR3: TGTGCCAGCAGCCAACTAGCGGGAGGTTCCTACGAGCAGTACTTC.

The chain has TRBV9 and TRBJ2-1; a weak D match, TRBD1 (6 bases). Trimming removed 3 bases from V and 6 bases from J, with 19 bases in between. From germline, CDR1 is SGDLS and CDR2 YYNGEE. This CDR3 is 16 amino acids long. CDR3 loop: CASSEGVGEGGNEQFF. The CDR3 coding sequence is TGTGCCAGCAGCGAGGGGGTGGGAGAGGGTGGCAATGAGCAGTTCTTC.

This clone was counted only a few times. The chain employs TRBV7-9 and TRBJ2-3; tentatively, D is TRBD2 (6 bases). V was clipped by 2 bases and J by 6 bases, with 12 bases between them. Germline lookup yields CDR1 SEHNR and CDR2 FQNEAQ (reference sequence). The CDR3 has 14 residues. This CDR3 is CASSLTGEGDTQYF. The CDR3 region has the DNA TGTGCCAGCAGCTTAACGGGAGAAGGGGATACGCAGTATTTT. Variable domain in full (rest from reference TRBV7-9 and TRBJ2-3): DTGVSQNPRHKITKRGQNVTFRCDPISEHNRLYWYRQTLGQGPEFLTYFQNEAQLEKSRLLSDRFSAERPKGSFSTLEIQRTEQGDSAMYLCASSLTGEGDTQYFGPGTRLTVL.

J is TRBJ2-1 and V is TRBV7-9; a possible D gene is TRBD2 (6 bases). The V end lost 8 bases, the J end lost 0 bases, and 20 bases lay between the germline ends. This CDR3 comprises 17 residues. CDR1 and CDR2 from the germline V gene are SEHNR and FQNEAQ (reference sequence). The DNA for the CDR3 is TGTGCCAGCGGACAAATAGCTGACGGGAGCTCCTACAATGAGCAGTTCTTC. This codes for CASGQIADGSSYNEQFF.

There are a few counts of this clone. The chain employs TRBV25-1 and TRBJ1-2; tentatively, D is TRBD1 (5 bases). In germline, CDR1 is MGHDK, CDR2 SYGVNS. Trimming stripped 3 bases from V and 2 bases from J, with 10 bases between. This CDR3 region has 14 residues. This CDR3 is CASSDRAPNYGYTF. The CDR3 nucleotides are TGTGCCAGCAGTGACAGGGCTCCGAACTATGGCTACACCTTC.

This sequence joins TRBV23-1 and TRBJ2-2; 8 nucleotides line up with TRBD1. TRBV23-1 is identified as an open reading frame with a role that is uncertain. The CDR3 consists of 21 residues. After removal of 0 bases from V and 0 bases from J, the junction contained 15 bases not matched to a gene. CDR3: CASSQSMSPRWTGTNTGELFF. CDR3 coding DNA: TGCGCCAGCAGTCAATCGATGTCCCCGCGCTGGACAGGGACGAACACCGGGGAGCTGTTTTTT.

This clone was observed a handful of times. The chain is built from TRBV2 and TRBJ1-1; D not resolved. CDR1 and CDR2 from the germline V gene are SNHLY and FYNNEI. The V gene lost 11 bases and the J gene lost 1 base, with 14 bases spanning the gap. The CDR3 loop spans 13 amino acids. CDR3 sequence reads: CAGLPRQNTEAFF. The CDR3 coding sequence is TGTGCCGGACTCCCGCGGCAGAACACTGAAGCTTTCTTT.

The rearrangement uses TRBV27 and TRBJ2-2, with TRBD2 matching 12 bases. The germline gives CDR1 MNHEY, CDR2 SMNVEV (reference sequence). The junction had 1 base not matched to a gene; V was cut back by 5 bases and J by 3 bases. The CDR3 is made up of 15 amino acids. The CDR3 coding sequence is TGTGCCAGCAGTAGACTAGCGGGAGACACCGGGGAGCTGTTTTTT. Protein product: CASSRLAGDTGELFF.

This clone was counted a few times. The genes are TRBV6-5 and TRBJ2-1; TRBD2 agrees at 10 bases. The V segment lost 6 bases and the J segment 10 bases; nucleotides outside the gene matches: 12. The CDR3 totals 15 residues. Germline V gene data show CDR1 as MNHEY and CDR2 as SVGAGI. The CDR3 is CASRKIAGGLVEQFF. The CDR3 DNA follows: TGTGCCAGCAGGAAAATAGCGGGAGGCCTTGTCGAGCAGTTCTTC.

This clone came up a few times. The rearrangement joins TRBV6-1 to TRBJ2-7; TRBD1 is a possible D gene (5 bases). The CDR3 has 12 residues. Trimming pared 5 bases from V and 4 bases from J, leaving 9 bases between. The germline V gene has CDR1 MNHNS and CDR2 SASEGT. CDR3 sequence reads: CASSQKGYEQYF. In nucleotides, the CDR3 is TGTGCCAGCAGTCAAAAGGGGTACGAGCAGTACTTC.

There are a few counts of this clone. The chain uses TRBV9 and TRBJ2-7; a weak D match, TRBD2 (6 bases). The CDR3 covers 14 residues. V shed 7 bases and J shed 0 bases, with 14 bases lying between them. The germline gives CDR1 SGDLS, CDR2 YYNGEE. The chain's CDR3 is CASAAGSLSYEQYF. CDR3 sequence (DNA): TGTGCCAGCGCCGCGGGGAGCCTCTCCTACGAGCAGTACTTC. Drawing the rest from reference TRBV9 and TRBJ2-7, the complete variable domain is DSGVTQTPKHLITATGQRVTLRCSPRSGDLSVYWYQQSLDQGLQFLIQYYNGEERAKGNILERFSAQQFPDLHSELNLSSLELGDSALYFCASAAGSLSYEQYFGPGTRLTVT.

V gene TRBV6-5 combines with J gene TRBJ2-2; tentatively, D is TRBD1 (6 bases). The CDR3 sequence is 14 residues long. Trimming pared 5 bases from V and 4 bases from J, leaving 11 bases between. CDR1 and CDR2 (germline): MNHEY, SVGAGI. The CDR3 DNA reads as TGTGCCAGCAGTATAACAGGGAGCACCGGGGAGCTGTTTTTT. It encodes CASSITGSTGELFF.

This clone showed up just a few times. The chain combines TRBV2 with TRBJ1-1; 8 bases are shared with TRBD1. CDR1 is SNHLY and CDR2 is FYNNEI in the germline V gene. With V trimmed by 6 bases and J by 5 bases, 5 bases remained unmatched. This CDR3 comprises 13 residues. The CDR3 nucleotides read TGTGCCAGCAGCCCTACAGGGGGAACTGAAGCTTTCTTT. Its protein is CASSPTGGTEAFF.

The chain joins TRBV7-6 to TRBJ2-3; TRBD2 aligns across 13 bases. Germline CDR1 reads SGHVS; CDR2 reads FNYEAQ. The CDR3 is 18 residues long. V was clipped by 1 base and J by 4 bases; unmatched bases: 8. The CDR3 bases are TGTGCCAGCAGCTTAGTCCCGCAGACTAGCGGGAGGTCAGATACGCAGTATTTT. As protein: CASSLVPQTSGRSDTQYF.

The chain has TRBV7-6 and TRBJ2-5; 10 bases align to TRBD2. V shed 4 bases, J shed 5 bases, and the junction held 7 bases outside the gene matches. This CDR3 has 15 residues. Germline CDR1 and CDR2: SGHVS and FNYEAQ. CDR3 in amino acids: CASSSERGGGETQYF. The CDR3 nucleotides are TGTGCCAGCAGCTCTGAGCGGGGGGGCGGGGAGACCCAGTACTTC.